What follows are 18 T cell receptor beta chains derived from one specimen sequenced in a study of Graves' ophthalmopathy and Graves' hyperthyroidism. RNA transcripts yielded amplified TCR beta CDR3 regions. First-round RT-PCR relied on HTBI primers, and a second-round multiplex PCR came next. Each CDR3 protein is one row after TCRdb ran MiXCR on the multiplex PCR reads. Of approximately 700,000 distinct CDR3 sequences listed, about 38% were seen once; the top ten hold more than 2.5%. Source material: peripheral blood. Receptors were obtained from an adult man with Graves' ophthalmopathy.

This chain links TRBV10-3 with TRBJ1-4; 8 bases agree with TRBD1. J was trimmed by 5 bases and V by 2 bases; bases with no gene match: 4. This CDR3 is 15 amino acids long. Germline CDR1 and CDR2: ENHRY and SYGVKD. CDR3 loop: CAISELRTGNEKLFF. The CDR3 region has the DNA TGTGCCATCAGTGAGCTCCGGACAGGGAATGAAAAACTGTTTTTT.

This clonotype was seen a handful of times. The chain recombines TRBV7-8 with TRBJ1-5; D is perhaps TRBD1 (5 bases). Trimming pared 0 bases from V and 9 bases from J, leaving 15 bases between. The CDR3 runs 15 residues. Per germline, CDR1 SGHVS and CDR2 FQNEAQ. CDR3 bases: TGTGCCAGCAGCTTAGCGCGGGGGGGGGGTTGGCCCCAGCATTTT. It encodes CASSLARGGGWPQHF. Full variable domain (rest looked up from reference TRBV7-8 and TRBJ1-5): GAGVSQSPRYKVAKRGQDVALRCDPISGHVSLFWYQQALGQGPEFLTYFQNEAQLDKSGLPSDRFFAERPEGSVSTLKIQRTQQEDSAVYLCASSLARGGGWPQHFGDGTRLSIL.

This sequence joins TRBV15 and TRBJ1-1; 7 nucleotides match TRBD1. The V gene end was trimmed by 2 bases and the J gene end by 5 bases; junction bases not matched to a gene: 2. Germline CDR1 reads LNHNV; CDR2 reads YYDKDF (reference sequence). The CDR3 contains 13 residues. As DNA, the CDR3 is TGTGCCACCAGCAGAACGACAGGGACTGAAGCTTTCTTT. Translating it yields CATSRTTGTEAFF.

This clonotype came up many times. The chain is built from TRBV12-5 and TRBJ2-7; D is ambiguous. Trimming removed 7 bases from V and 3 bases from J, with 7 bases in between. Germline assignment: CDR1 LGHNT and CDR2 FRNRAP. There are 11 residues in the CDR3. This CDR3 is CASATVYEQYF. The CDR3 coding sequence is TGTGCTAGTGCCACGGTCTACGAGCAGTACTTC.

At least ten counts were recorded for this clonotype. J is TRBJ2-7 and V is TRBV7-2, with D uncertain. This CDR3 has 14 residues. V was cut by 1 base and J by 0 bases, with 7 bases left in between. CDR1 and CDR2 (germline): SGHTA, FQGNSA. For the CDR3, the DNA is TGTGCCAGCAGCTTAGTAACAGCCTCCTACGAGCAGTACTTC. As protein: CASSLVTASYEQYF.

The chain combines TRBV12-3 or TRBV12-4 with TRBJ2-5; 9 bases map to TRBD1. This CDR3 has 13 residues. V was clipped by 6 bases and J by 5 bases; unmatched bases: 4. CDR3 sequence (DNA): TGTGCCAGCAGGGGGGACAGGGACGAGACCCAGTACTTC. Translation gives CASRGDRDETQYF.

The chain links TRBV29-1 to TRBJ1-1, with D possibly TRBD1 on 5 matching bases. Trimming shortened V by 3 bases and J by 2 bases, and 10 bases separated the two germline ends. The germline gives CDR1 SQVTM, CDR2 ANQGSEA. This CDR3 has 13 residues. The CDR3, as DNA: TGCAGCGTTGACCCGGGACGAAACACTGAAGCTTTCTTT. This gives the protein CSVDPGRNTEAFF.

At least ten counts were recorded for this clonotype. In DNA, the CDR3 is TGCAGCGTTGAAGATGTAATGAACACTGAAGCTTTCTTT. Encoded protein: CSVEDVMNTEAFF. This chain links TRBV29-1 with TRBJ1-1; no reliable D call. V was trimmed by 0 bases and J by 0 bases, leaving 5 bases between them. The CDR3 totals 13 residues. In germline, CDR1 is SQVTM, CDR2 ANQGSEA.

This clonotype has ten or more counts. As DNA, the CDR3 is TGTGCCAGCACCGGGACTGCTTATGGAAACACCATATATTTT. Translated, it gives CASTGTAYGNTIYF. This chain uses TRBV12-3 or TRBV12-4 with TRBJ1-3; TRBD1 might be the D (5 bases). The CDR3 covers 14 residues. V shed 7 bases and J shed 3 bases, with 13 bases lying between them.

In DNA form, the CDR3 reads TGCAGTGCCGCACCGGCAGACAGGGGACAAGAGACCCAGTACTTC. Its protein is CSAAPADRGQETQYF. The chain uses TRBV20-1 and TRBJ2-5, with 8 bases fitting TRBD1. This CDR3 region has 15 residues. With 6 bases clipped from V and 2 bases from J, the junction kept 11 bases outside the gene matches. The germline V gene has CDR1 DFQATT and CDR2 SNEGSKA (reference sequence).

This chain connects TRBV9 to TRBJ2-7, with unresolved D. This CDR3 region has 15 residues. Germline V gene sequence: CDR1 SGDLS, CDR2 YYNGEE. The germline V and J ends were trimmed by 7 bases and 3 bases, with 20 bases remaining between them. The CDR3 region is CASSPTIGRLYEQYF. The CDR3 DNA is TGTGCCAGCTCACCCACAATTGGACGGCTCTACGAGCAGTACTTC.

The chain combines TRBV7-2 with TRBJ2-1; no clear D. The CDR3 length is 12 residues. CDR1 and CDR2 (germline): SGHTA, FQGNSA. V lost 5 bases and J lost 10, with 12 bases in between. The CDR3 reads CASSVAAREQFF. In nucleotides, the CDR3 is TGTGCCAGCAGCGTGGCTGCCCGGGAGCAGTTCTTC.

The chain has TRBV7-3 and TRBJ2-5; D assignment may be TRBD1 or TRBD2 (6 bases each). The germline CDR1 and CDR2 sequences are SGHTA and FQGTGA. This CDR3 has 15 amino acids. V was cut by 3 bases and J by 5 bases, with 16 bases left in between. For the CDR3, the DNA is TGTGCCAGCAGCTTCGGTCGGGGGCTCTGGGAGACCCAGTACTTC. This encodes CASSFGRGLWETQYF.

As to this clonotype: The junction departs from the called germline gene at one end, perhaps through a read error. The V call is TRBV10-3, the J call TRBJ2-7; D gene uncertain. Germline CDR1 and CDR2: ENHRY and SYGVKD. The CDR3 is 12 residues long. The CDR3 reads CASSEALNEQYF. The CDR3 DNA follows: TGTGCCAGCAGTGAAGCGCTGAACGAGCAGTACTTC.

This clonotype has just one count. The junction departs from germline at one end; a sequencing error may be responsible. The chain couples TRBV25-1 to TRBJ2-6; no reliable D call. This CDR3 is 13 amino acids long. Germline V gene lookup returns CDR1 MGHDK and CDR2 SYGVNS. The CDR3 loop is CASSLPDMNTEAF. CDR3 sequence (DNA): TGTGCCAGCAGTCTCCCAGACATGAACACTGAAGCTTTC.

This clonotype was picked up many times. V is TRBV5-4 and J is TRBJ1-1; 9 nucleotides align to TRBD1. V shed 4 bases, J shed 11 bases, and the junction held 6 bases outside the gene matches. Germline values: CDR1 SGHNT, CDR2 YYREEE (reference sequence). The CDR3 consists of 12 residues. CDR3 nucleotides: TGTGCCAGCAGCCCCTACAGGGGGCTGGCTTTCTTT. Protein sequence: CASSPYRGLAFF.

With respect to this clonotype: Sequence at one end of the junction differs from germline and may be a read error. The chain has TRBV2 and TRBJ2-6, with D perhaps matching TRBD1 (5 bases). The germline CDR1 and CDR2 sequences are SNHLY and FYNNEI. The CDR3 length is 15 residues. Here the CDR3 DNA reads TGTGCCAGCAGTGACTCGGGCACTGGGGCCAACGGCCTGACTTTC. Its protein is CASSDSGTGANGLTF. The full variable domain, its missing parts supplied by reference TRBV2 and TRBJ2-6, is EPEVTQTPSHQVTQMGQEVILRCVPISNHLYFYWYRQILGQKVEFLVSFYNNEISEKSEIFDDQFSVERPDGSNFTLKIRSTKLEDSAMYFCASSDSGTGANGLTFGAGSRLTVL.

This clonotype was counted only a few times. An end of the junction does not agree with germline; a read error may underlie this. The CDR3 sequence: CASSYRDRDVFF. The CDR3 region has the DNA TGTGCCAGCAGCTACCGAGACAGGGACGTATTCTTC. The J gene is TRBJ2-7, the V gene TRBV9; 7 bases are a match to TRBD1. This CDR3 has 12 residues. Germline CDR1 SGDLS, CDR2 YYNGEE.